One sample yielded the 14 T cell receptor beta chains listed below, sequenced in a study of PD-L1 blockade in urothelial cancer. Time point indicated: peripheral blood 6 weeks after treatment start. Only in-frame clones appear in the TCRdb table, and some are missing; sequencing was by immunoSEQ multiplex PCR. The repertoire has about 36,000 clones, approximately 84% of them found once; the top ten carry 10% to 13%. The sample in question was PBMCs, obtained around atezolizumab (anti-PD-L1) treatment. The receptors were sampled from a man aged 40-55 years with urothelial cancer.

This clone appeared a single time. The V gene is TRBV19, the J gene TRBJ2-4; 8 positions agree with TRBD2. V shed 3 bases, J shed 8 bases, and the junction held 6 bases outside the gene matches. Per germline, CDR1 LNHDA and CDR2 SQIVND (reference sequence). This CDR3 has 14 residues. This CDR3 is CASSIGAAGDIQYF. CDR3 nucleotide sequence: TGTGCCAGTAGTATTGGTGCAGCGGGAGACATTCAGTACTTC.

The chain carries TRBV6-4 and TRBJ2-1, with 11 bases identical to TRBD1. This CDR3 is 15 amino acids long. The V gene end was trimmed by 6 bases and the J gene end by 7 bases; junction bases not matched to a gene: 8. Germline lookup yields CDR1 MRHNA and CDR2 SNTAGT. As DNA, the CDR3 is TGTGCCAGCAGCGCCGGGACAGGGGGTCCGAATGAGCAGTTCTTC. Translated, it gives CASSAGTGGPNEQFF.

The CDR3 region has the DNA TGCGCCAGCAGCTCGACAGAAGGAAACACCATATATTTT. It yields the protein CASSSTEGNTIYF. The chain has TRBV5-1 and TRBJ1-3, with TRBD1 as a possible D gene (5 bases). Trimming pared 3 bases from V and 4 bases from J, leaving 8 bases between. CDR3 length equals 13 residues. The germline gives CDR1 SGHRS, CDR2 YFSETQ.

This clone occurred once. The chain joins TRBV7-3 to TRBJ1-1; D is uncertain. V lost 5 bases and J 5 bases, leaving 12 bases between the germline ends. This CDR3 region has 13 residues. Per germline, CDR1 SGHTA and CDR2 FQGTGA. CDR3 in amino acids: CASSPLPGTEAFF. The DNA for the CDR3 is TGTGCCAGCAGCCCCCTTCCGGGGACTGAAGCTTTCTTT.

This rearrangement joins TRBV9 to TRBJ1-1, with 9 positions matching TRBD1. Unmatched junction bases numbered 5, after V lost 3 bases and J lost 5 bases. Germline-derived CDR1 and CDR2 are SGDLS and YYNGEE. The CDR3 runs 14 residues. The CDR3, as DNA: TGTGCCAGCAGCGCTGGGACAGGGAAGACTGAAGCTTTCTTT. The encoded protein is CASSAGTGKTEAFF. Combining the CDR3 with reference TRBV9 and TRBJ1-1 gives the whole variable domain DSGVTQTPKHLITATGQRVTLRCSPRSGDLSVYWYQQSLDQGLQFLIQYYNGEERAKGNILERFSAQQFPDLHSELNLSSLELGDSALYFCASSAGTGKTEAFFGQGTRLTVV.

This clone was counted a few times. V usage is TRBV10-3 and J usage is TRBJ1-3, with D perhaps TRBD1 (5 bases). Trimming pared 7 bases from V and 2 bases from J, leaving 9 bases between. This CDR3 has 13 residues. Looked up from germline, CDR1 is ENHRY and CDR2 is SYGVKD. The CDR3 nucleotides are TGTGCCATCAATCAGGGTGCTGGAAACACCATATATTTT. Translating gives CAINQGAGNTIYF.

The V call is TRBV4-1, the J call TRBJ2-7; the match to TRBD1 covers 11 bases. The germline V gene has CDR1 MGHRA and CDR2 YSYEKL. This CDR3 comprises 16 residues. V gave up 4 bases and J gave up 2 bases; unmatched junction bases: 7. This CDR3 reads CASSRDPGQGAYEQYF. CDR3 coding DNA: TGCGCCAGCAGCCGAGACCCGGGACAGGGGGCCTACGAGCAGTACTTC.

The CDR3 coding sequence is TGTGCCAGCAGCTTGACCCTCGCGATAAGCTATGGCTACACCTTC. Protein: CASSLTLAISYGYTF. The chain has TRBV5-4 and TRBJ1-2; D is undetermined. Germline V gene data show CDR1 as SGHNT and CDR2 as YYREEE (reference sequence). This CDR3 is 15 amino acids long. Trimming removed 1 base at V and 4 bases at J, with 14 bases between.

The V gene is TRBV21-1, the J gene TRBJ2-5; the DNA was not used to check the table's D call, TRBD2. TRBV21-1 is classified as a pseudogene. This CDR3 comprises 13 residues. CDR3 region: CASSKRRGETQYF. CDR3 bases: TGTGCCAGCAGCAAACGCCGAGGAGAGACCCAGTACTTC.

The V and J genes are TRBV7-9 and TRBJ2-5; D may be TRBD2 (5 bases). CDR1 SEHNR and CDR2 FQNEAQ come from the germline V gene (reference sequence). The CDR3 consists of 11 residues. Trimming pared 5 bases from V and 4 bases from J, leaving 5 bases between. The CDR3 here is CASSTRETQYF. DNA for the CDR3: TGTGCCAGCAGCACTAGAGAGACCCAGTACTTC.

This chain uses TRBV5-1 with TRBJ2-7; 10 nucleotides align to TRBD1. The V and J ends lost 0 bases and 4 bases, in that order; junction bases with no gene match: 1. The germline gives CDR1 SGHRS, CDR2 YFSETQ. The CDR3 runs to 14 residues. CDR3 bases: TGCGCCAGCAGCTTGGTGGGACAGGGGTACGAGCAGTACTTC. Residues: CASSLVGQGYEQYF.

This rearrangement joins TRBV19 to TRBJ1-1; possible D gene TRBD1, 5 bases. Germline V gives CDR1 LNHDA, CDR2 SQIVND (reference sequence). The ends were cut back, 7 bases at V and 2 bases at J, with 11 bases in the middle. CDR3 length: 13 amino acids. The CDR3 here is CASKGQANTEAFF. DNA of the CDR3: TGTGCCAGTAAGGGGCAGGCAAACACTGAAGCTTTCTTT.

This sequence joins TRBV4-1 and TRBJ1-2; D may be TRBD1 (6 bases). The CDR3 length is 15 residues. With 2 bases removed from V and 6 bases from J, the gap between germline ends came to 16 bases. Germline values: CDR1 MGHRA, CDR2 YSYEKL. The CDR3 loop reads CASSQPTTGLDGYTF. CDR3 in DNA: TGCGCCAGCAGCCAACCCACGACAGGATTAGATGGCTACACCTTC.

The rearrangement joins TRBV5-4 to TRBJ2-5; 10 bases align to TRBD1. Germline V gives CDR1 SGHNT, CDR2 YYREEE (reference sequence). This CDR3 region has 15 residues. The J segment lost 5 bases and the V segment lost 3 bases, leaving 7 bases of the junction unmatched. In DNA form, the CDR3 reads TGTGCCAGCAGCTCCCGGGACAGGGGAGGCGAGACCCAGTACTTC. Its translation: CASSSRDRGGETQYF.